The T cell receptor (beta chain) under discussion was sequenced for a study of CD8+CD57+ T cells in acquired aplastic anemia. TCR beta VDJ and CDR3 profiling used genomic DNA as template. Using its own MiXCR run on the reads, TCRdb lists one record per CDR3 protein. The repertoire holds about 160,000 distinct CDR3 sequences, with over 70% as singletons. An expansion of CD8+CD57+ cells by flow cytometry had been shown in patients chosen for sequencing. When blood sampling took place, the patients had received no therapy. On this clonotype itself: Its cognate antigen is unknown.

Study-level results: Patients and controls shared approximately 30 CD8+ CDR3 sequences. CD8+ Simpson's diversity showed no significant patient-control difference.

This clonotype was obtained from a human donor with aplastic anemia. Sequencing was carried out using sorted CD4+, CD8+, or CD8+CD57+ T cells (not recorded which) from PBMCs.

Here the CDR3 reads CATTTQDAAIYNEQFF. CDR3 nucleotide sequence: TGTGCCACCACCACACAGGACGCCGCGATCTACAATGAGCAGTTCTTC. The chain combines TRBV24-1 with TRBJ2-1; D possibly corresponds to TRBD1 (5 bases). The CDR3 sequence is 16 residues long. Trimming took 8 bases from V and 3 from J, leaving 19 bases between them. From germline, CDR1 is KGHDR and CDR2 SFDVKD.